The rows below give T cell receptor beta chains drawn from one sample of a study of blood T cell repertoires in COVID-19. Sequencing was performed with immunoSEQ multiplex PCR; in TCRdb, only in-frame clones are kept and a portion is missing. The sample contains 100,000 or so clones, around 76% of which appear only once. The sequencing input was peripheral blood. The receptors here all came from a woman in her 70s with acute or convalescent COVID-19. The CDR3 runs from the conserved cysteine through the conserved F or W. D genes are given only for firm matches. Rows give clone size only sometimes, using once, few, many, or a class for an expanded clone.

v_call	clone_size	d_call	j_call	cdr3_nt	cdr3_aa
TRBV5-1	.	.	TRBJ2-3	TGCGCCAGCAGCTTGGGGGCAGGCTGGGGCACAGATACGCAGTATTTT	CASSLGAGWGTDTQYF
TRBV20-1	.	.	TRBJ1-1	TGCAGTGCTAGGGGGCCCACTGAAGCTTTCTTT	CSARGPTEAFF
TRBV14	.	TRBD2	TRBJ2-5	TGTGCCAGCAGCCAGAGGCTAGCGGGGGTAGAGACCCAGTACTTC	CASSQRLAGVETQYF
TRBV9	.	TRBD1	TRBJ2-1	TGTGCCAGCAGCACTCGACAGGGCTCCTACAATGAGCAGTTCTTC	CASSTRQGSYNEQFF
TRBV5-1	.	TRBD2	TRBJ2-7	TGCCCCCGTTTGACCGTTCGGGGGGCCCGGGGGGGGGAGCAGTACTTC	CPRLTVRGARGGEQYF
TRBV30	.	TRBD2	TRBJ2-1	TGTGCCTGCGTAGCGGGGGCCCCCGGGGCCTACAATGAGCAGTTCTTC	CACVAGAPGAYNEQFF
TRBV11-2	.	.	TRBJ1-3	TGTGCCAGCAGCGCACCCTTGTTGGGGCATCAGCGTGGAAACACCATATATTTT	CASSAPLLGHQRGNTIYF
TRBV30	once	.	TRBJ1-2	TGTGCCTGGAGGATACAGGGAGACAACTATGGCTACACCTTC	CAWRIQGDNYGYTF
TRBV27	.	TRBD1	TRBJ1-2	TGTGCCAGCAGTTCCCGGACAGGGGGCGCGGACGACTATGGCTACACCTTC	CASSSRTGGADDYGYTF
TRBV21-1	once	.	TRBJ2-3	TGTGCCAGCCTGCGGTCGGCAGTTAGCACAGATACGCAGTATTTT	CASLRSAVSTDTQYF
TRBV6-5	few	.	TRBJ1-2	TGTGCCAGCAGCCTGACAGAGATCTATGGCTACACCTTC	CASSLTEIYGYTF
TRBV29-1	.	.	TRBJ2-3	TGCAGCGCTGCAGGGGCTCCAGATACGCAGTATTTT	CSAAGAPDTQYF
TRBV12-3/TRBV12-4	.	.	TRBJ2-7	TGTGCCAGCCACCCGGGACAAATCTACGAGCAGTACTTC	CASHPGQIYEQYF
TRBV4-1	.	.	TRBJ1-2	TGCGCCAGCAGCCAAGCCCCGGGGGGAGGCTATGGCTACACCTTC	CASSQAPGGGYGYTF
TRBV5-6	once	.	TRBJ1-3	TGTGCCAGCAGCTTAACAGGGTCCCACTCTGGAAACACCATATATTTT	CASSLTGSHSGNTIYF
TRBV5-1	.	.	TRBJ2-7	TGCGCCAGCAGCTCCCGCGGGTATAGCTACGAGCAGTACTTC	CASSSRGYSYEQYF
TRBV12-5	once	TRBD2	TRBJ2-2	TGTGCTAGTGGTCCCCCCCCGGGACTAGCGTTCACCGGGGAGCTGTTTTTT	CASGPPPGLAFTGELFF
TRBV5-6	.	.	TRBJ1-1	TGTGCCAGCAAACCCCTACAGGTGAACACTGAAGCTTTCTTT	CASKPLQVNTEAFF
TRBV5-4	.	.	TRBJ1-1	TGTGCCAGCAGCTTGGCCAACCGGGATACTGAAGCTTTCTTT	CASSLANRDTEAFF
TRBV29-1	.	TRBD2	TRBJ2-3	TGCAGCGTTCCCACTAGCGGGCTCGCAGATACGCAGTATTTT	CSVPTSGLADTQYF
TRBV3-1/TRBV3-2	.	TRBD1	TRBJ2-7	TGTGCCAGCAGCCAGGGACAGGGGGCGGCCGAGCAGTACTTC	CASSQGQGAAEQYF
TRBV29-1	.	TRBD1	TRBJ2-1	TGCAGCGTCCCGGGACAGGGTTTGAGTGAGCAGTTCTTC	CSVPGQGLSEQFF
TRBV7-9	few	.	TRBJ1-6	TGTGCCAGCAGCTTGGGGGACATCCCATCACCCCTCCACTTT	CASSLGDIPSPLHF
TRBV19	.	TRBD1	TRBJ1-5	TGTGCCAGTAGGGAAGCGAGGACAGGGTACGAGCCCCAGCATTTT	CASREARTGYEPQHF
TRBV19	many	.	TRBJ2-3	TGTGCCAGTAGTGTGACTAGCACAGATACGCAGTATTTT	CASSVTSTDTQYF
TRBV5-4	.	.	TRBJ1-2	TGTGCCAGCAGCTTGGGAAGTGTGGGGCGCGGGGACTCTGGCTACACCTTC	CASSLGSVGRGDSGYTF
TRBV5-1	.	.	TRBJ1-2	TGCGCCAGCAGCTTGACAGCCTCCTATGGCTACACCTTC	CASSLTASYGYTF
TRBV7-9	.	.	TRBJ2-1	TGTGCCAGCAGCTCGGGTCCCAAGCAGTTCTTC	CASSSGPKQFF
TRBV12-3/TRBV12-4	few	TRBD2	TRBJ2-5	TGTGCCAGCAATAGCGGGGGGGCGGAGACCCAGTACTTC	CASNSGGAETQYF
TRBV6-5	many	.	TRBJ1-1	TGTGCCAGCAGTTACTTGGCCCCGGGGGCTGAAGCTTTCTTT	CASSYLAPGAEAFF
TRBV5-1	.	TRBD1	TRBJ2-1	TGCGCCAGCAGGGGGGGACAGGGTGCCCCCCGGCTCAATGAGCAGTTCTTC	CASRGGQGAPRLNEQFF
TRBV5-1	.	TRBD1	TRBJ2-7	TGCGCCAGCAGCTTGGGCCCTTACGGGACAGGGAATAACGAGCAGTACTTC	CASSLGPYGTGNNEQYF
TRBV5-1	.	TRBD1	TRBJ2-3	TGCGCCAGCAGCACGTTGGGTACGGGACAGAGCAGCACAGATACGCAGTATTTT	CASSTLGTGQSSTDTQYF
TRBV11-3	.	.	TRBJ2-7	TGTGCCAGCAGCGGATCGACAGGCAGTAAATACTACGAGCAGTACTTC	CASSGSTGSKYYEQYF
TRBV28	once	.	TRBJ1-5	TGTGCCAGCAGCACCAGGGCACAGCCCCAGCATTTT	CASSTRAQPQHF
TRBV5-1	.	.	TRBJ2-7	TGCGCCAGCAGCTTCCAGGGGAACGAGCAGTACTTC	CASSFQGNEQYF
TRBV5-1	few	.	TRBJ1-1	TGCGCCAGCAGCTTGACGTCGGGGGGATGGAACACTGAAGCTTTCTTT	CASSLTSGGWNTEAFF
TRBV3-1/TRBV3-2	.	.	TRBJ2-7	TGTGCCAGCAGCACCGACACAACTTCCTCCTACGAGCAGTACTTC	CASSTDTTSSYEQYF
TRBV7-9	.	.	TRBJ1-2	TGTGCCAGCAGCTTAGATGGTACCGCCGAGGCTGGCTACACCTTC	CASSLDGTAEAGYTF
TRBV27	.	.	TRBJ1-6	TGTGCCAGCAGTAGCAGGGTGTGGGGCTCCTATAATTCACCCCTCCACTTT	CASSSRVWGSYNSPLHF
TRBV27	.	.	TRBJ2-7	TGTGCCAGCAGTTACAGGGCGAGCTACGAGCAGTACTTC	CASSYRASYEQYF
TRBV4-3	.	TRBD1	TRBJ1-2	TGCGCCAGCAGCCCCATTTATCCAGGGGGCTATGGCTACACCTTC	CASSPIYPGGYGYTF
TRBV7-9	.	.	TRBJ2-2	TGTGCCAGCAGCTTTAGAACCGGGGAGCTGTTTTTT	CASSFRTGELFF
TRBV30	once	TRBD1	TRBJ1-5	TGTGCCTGGAACCGGGACAGTAGCAATCAGCCCCAGCATTTT	CAWNRDSSNQPQHF
TRBV6-5	.	.	TRBJ1-5	TGTGCCAGCAGCCCCGGGTTTGGGCAGCCCCAGCATTTT	CASSPGFGQPQHF
TRBV5-8	.	.	TRBJ1-5	TGTGCCAGCAGCTCCGGGACACCCAGCAATCAGCCCCAGCATTTT	CASSSGTPSNQPQHF
TRBV19	.	TRBD2	TRBJ2-1	TGTGCCAGTAGTACCCATATAGCGGGGAGGGGCCCTGAGCAGTTCTTC	CASSTHIAGRGPEQFF
TRBV12-3/TRBV12-4	once	.	TRBJ1-2	TGTGCCAGCAGTGCCCAGGGAGGCTATGGCTACACCTTC	CASSAQGGYGYTF
TRBV12-3/TRBV12-4	.	.	TRBJ1-1	TGTGCCAGCAGTTTAACACCATACACTGAAGCTTTCTTT	CASSLTPYTEAFF
TRBV6-2/TRBV6-3	.	.	TRBJ1-1	TGTGCCAGCAGTTACTCGAGGTCGCTTTCTGAAGCTTTCTTT	CASSYSRSLSEAFF
TRBV27	once	.	TRBJ2-6	TGTGCCAGCAGTTTATTGGCAGGAACTGGGGCCAACGTCCTGACTTTC	CASSLLAGTGANVLTF
TRBV5-4	.	TRBD1	TRBJ1-2	TGTGCCAGCAGCTTAGATCCGGGACAGAGAAACTATGGCTACACCTTC	CASSLDPGQRNYGYTF
TRBV7-2	.	.	TRBJ2-2	TGTGCCAGCAGCTTAGTGTATAAAACCGGGGAGCTGTTTTTT	CASSLVYKTGELFF